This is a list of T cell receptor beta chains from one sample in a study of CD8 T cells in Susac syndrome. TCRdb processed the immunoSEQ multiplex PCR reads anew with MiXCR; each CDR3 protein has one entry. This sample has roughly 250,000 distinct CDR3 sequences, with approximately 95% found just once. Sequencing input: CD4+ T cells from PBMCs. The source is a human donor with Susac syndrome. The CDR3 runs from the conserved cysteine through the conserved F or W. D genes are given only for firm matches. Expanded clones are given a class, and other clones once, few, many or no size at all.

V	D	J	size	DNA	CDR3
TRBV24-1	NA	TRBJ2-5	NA	TGTGCCACCAGTGCAGGCAGGGGAAGGGAGACCCAGTACTTC	CATSAGRGRETQYF
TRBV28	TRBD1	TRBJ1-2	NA	TGTGCCAGCAGTTTAGGACAGGGGCACTATGGCTACACCTTC	CASSLGQGHYGYTF
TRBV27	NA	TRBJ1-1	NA	TGTGCCAGCAGACCGCAGCGGGGCCTAACTGAAGCTTTCTTT	CASRPQRGLTEAFF
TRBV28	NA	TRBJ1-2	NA	TGTGCCAGCAGTTCCCCGGGTGGCTACACCTTC	CASSSPGGYTF
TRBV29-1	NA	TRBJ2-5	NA	TGCAGCGTTGGTCCGTCTCAAGAGACCCAGTACTTC	CSVGPSQETQYF
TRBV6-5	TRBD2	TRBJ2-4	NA	TGTGCCAGCAGTAAACTCGAGGGACTAGCGGGAGGCTCGATTCAGTACTTC	CASSKLEGLAGGSIQYF
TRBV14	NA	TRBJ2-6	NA	TGTGCCTCCGTTAACTCTGGGGCCAACGTCCTGACTTTC	CASVNSGANVLTF
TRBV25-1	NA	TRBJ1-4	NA	TGTGCCAGCAGTGATCCCGTCCGAGGGGGTGAAAAACTGTTTTTT	CASSDPVRGGEKLFF
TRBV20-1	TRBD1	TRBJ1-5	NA	TGCAGTGCCTCCAGACAGGGTTTGATTGGCAATCAGCCCCAGCATTTT	CSASRQGLIGNQPQHF
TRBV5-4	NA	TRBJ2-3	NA	TGTGCCAGCAGCTCCATATCAGATACGCAGTATTTT	CASSSISDTQYF
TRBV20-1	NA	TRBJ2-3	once	TGCAGTGAGTACGGCCGAAGCACAGATACGCAGTATTTT	CSEYGRSTDTQYF
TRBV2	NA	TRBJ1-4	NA	TGTGCCAGCAGTGAAGCGCTTGGGTTTCTGGAAAAACTGTTTTTT	CASSEALGFLEKLFF
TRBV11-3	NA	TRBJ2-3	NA	TGTGCCAGCAGCTTAGGACCGACGCAGTATTTT	CASSLGPTQYF
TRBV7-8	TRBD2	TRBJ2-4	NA	TGTGCCAGCAGCTCCGGGACTAGCGGAAACATTCAGTACTTC	CASSSGTSGNIQYF
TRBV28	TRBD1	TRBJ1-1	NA	TGTGCCAGCAGTTCGGGACAGCTGAACACTGAAGCTTTCTTT	CASSSGQLNTEAFF
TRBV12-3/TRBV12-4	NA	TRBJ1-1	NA	TGTGCCAGCAGCCCGAGGGTTGGGACTGAAGCTTTCTTT	CASSPRVGTEAFF
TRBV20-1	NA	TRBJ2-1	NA	TGCAGTGCTAGTCAGACTACCCACAATGAGCAGTTCTTC	CSASQTTHNEQFF
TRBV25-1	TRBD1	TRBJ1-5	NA	TGTGCCAGCAGTGAATCCGGGACAGGGGCCCAGCATTTT	CASSESGTGAQHF
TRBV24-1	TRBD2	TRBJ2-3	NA	TGTGCCACCAGTGACCCTGGGACTAGCGGGAAGGATACGCAGTATTTT	CATSDPGTSGKDTQYF
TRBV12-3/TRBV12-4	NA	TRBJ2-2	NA	TGTGCCAGCAGTTTTGCGGTCAGGGAGCTGTTTTTT	CASSFAVRELFF
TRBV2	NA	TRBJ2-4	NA	TGTGCCAGCACCGGAACGGGAGTAAACATTCAGTACTTC	CASTGTGVNIQYF
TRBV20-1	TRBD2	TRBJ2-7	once	TGCAGTGCTAGAGACCCGGGACTAGCGGATTACGAGCAGTACTTC	CSARDPGLADYEQYF
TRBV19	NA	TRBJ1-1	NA	TGTGCCAGTAGTATAGTGGCAGGGAACACTGAAGCTTTCTTT	CASSIVAGNTEAFF
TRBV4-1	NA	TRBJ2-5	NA	TGCGCCAGCAGCCACGATCCCCGGGTGGGGAGAGAGGGGCTTCAAGAGACCCAGTACTTC	CASSHDPRVGREGLQETQYF
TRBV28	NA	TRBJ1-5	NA	TGTGCCAGCAGTTTACTAGCCGGATGGGTTCAGCCCCAGCATTTT	CASSLLAGWVQPQHF
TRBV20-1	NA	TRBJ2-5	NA	TGCAGTGCCTTCCCTGGGGGAAAAGAGACCCAGTACTTC	CSAFPGGKETQYF
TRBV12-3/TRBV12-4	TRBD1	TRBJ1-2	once	TGTGCCAGCAGGTCTCCTCGGGACAGGGGCTATGGCTACACCTTC	CASRSPRDRGYGYTF
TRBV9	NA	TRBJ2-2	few	TGTGCCAGCAGCGTAGCTCCGAACACCGGGGAGCTGTTTTTT	CASSVAPNTGELFF
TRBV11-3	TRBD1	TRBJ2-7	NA	TGTGCCAGCAGCTTAAAGGGACAGCTTTACGAGCAGTACTTC	CASSLKGQLYEQYF
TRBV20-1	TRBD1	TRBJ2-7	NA	TGCAGTGCTCCCTCGGGGACAGCTTACGAGCAGTACTTC	CSAPSGTAYEQYF
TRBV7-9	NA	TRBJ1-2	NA	TGTGCCAGCAGCTTGGCGGGCTCGGATTTTGGCTACACCTTC	CASSLAGSDFGYTF
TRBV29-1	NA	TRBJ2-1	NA	TGCAGCGTGGGGCGTGTCGAGGGCAATGAGCAGTTCTTC	CSVGRVEGNEQFF
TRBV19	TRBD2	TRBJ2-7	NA	TGTGCCAGTAGTGAGGGACTAGCTAACGAGCAGTACTTC	CASSEGLANEQYF
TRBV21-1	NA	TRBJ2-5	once	TGTGCCAGCGGACCTGCGCCTCGGGAGACCCAGTACTTC	CASGPAPRETQYF
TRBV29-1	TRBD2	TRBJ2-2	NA	TGCAGCGTTGAAGGCGGGAGGGCCACCGGGGAGCTGTTTTTT	CSVEGGRATGELFF
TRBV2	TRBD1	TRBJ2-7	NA	TGTGCCAGCAGTTACGACAGGGCCGAGCAGTACTTC	CASSYDRAEQYF
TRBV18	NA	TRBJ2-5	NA	TGTGCCAGCTCACCATTTCCCGGACGTCAAGAGACCCAGTACTTC	CASSPFPGRQETQYF
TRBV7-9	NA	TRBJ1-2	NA	TGTGCCAGCAGCTTATTTAGGGATGGCTACACCTTC	CASSLFRDGYTF
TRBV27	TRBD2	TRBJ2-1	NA	TGTGCCAGCAGTTTATCCCCCGCGGGAGGGCGATATGAGCAGTTCTTC	CASSLSPAGGRYEQFF
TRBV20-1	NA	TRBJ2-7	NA	TGCAGTGCTGATGGGGACGCCTCCTACGAGCAGTACTTC	CSADGDASYEQYF
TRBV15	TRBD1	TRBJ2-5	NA	TGTGCCACTAACGACAGGGGATACCAAGAGACCCAGTACTTC	CATNDRGYQETQYF
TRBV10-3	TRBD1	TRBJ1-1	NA	TGTGCCATGGGAGGACAGGGGCCGGGGGCTGAAGCTTTCTTT	CAMGGQGPGAEAFF
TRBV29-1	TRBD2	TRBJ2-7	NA	TGCAGCGTTGTCACTAGCGGAACCTACGAGCAGTACTTC	CSVVTSGTYEQYF
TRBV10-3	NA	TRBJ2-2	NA	TGTGCCATCAGTCAGATCGGGGCAGCCAACACCGGGGAGCTGTTTTTT	CAISQIGAANTGELFF
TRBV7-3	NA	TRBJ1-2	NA	TGTGCCAGCAGCCCGAGGTCGGAGAGGGTTTTTGGCTACACCTTC	CASSPRSERVFGYTF
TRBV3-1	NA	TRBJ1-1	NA	TGTGCCAGTCGAGGGGGGTCGAACACTGAAGCTTTCTTT	CASRGGSNTEAFF
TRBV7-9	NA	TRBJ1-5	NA	TGTGCCAGCAGCGACGACACTCAGCCCCAGCATTTT	CASSDDTQPQHF
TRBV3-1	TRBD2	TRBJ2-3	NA	TGTGCCAGCAGCCTTGCCGGGACTACGAACACAGATACGCAGTATTTT	CASSLAGTTNTDTQYF
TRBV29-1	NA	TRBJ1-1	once	TGCAGCGTCTCCCAGGGGCAAACTGAAGCTTTCTTT	CSVSQGQTEAFF
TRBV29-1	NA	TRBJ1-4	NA	TGCAGCGCGCTAGGGACATCTAATGAAAAACTGTTTTTT	CSALGTSNEKLFF
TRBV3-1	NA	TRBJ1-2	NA	TGTGCCAGCAGCCAAGATGACAGACCAAATGGCTACACCTTC	CASSQDDRPNGYTF
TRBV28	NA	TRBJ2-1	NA	TGTGCCAGCACGTACTACAATGAGCAGTTCTTC	CASTYYNEQFF
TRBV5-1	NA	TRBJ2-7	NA	TGCGCCAGCAGCTTGGTTCCTAGCCGCCTTGGGGAGCAGTACTTC	CASSLVPSRLGEQYF
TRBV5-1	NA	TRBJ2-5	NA	TGCGCCAGCAGCCCAGCGGACCGACGGGAGACCCAGTACTTC	CASSPADRRETQYF
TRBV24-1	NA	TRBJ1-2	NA	TGTGCCACCAGGGGGACGAGCGATGGCTACACCTTC	CATRGTSDGYTF